The rows below give T cell receptor beta chains drawn from one sample of a study of identical twins. TCRdb re-called the 5' RACE reads with MiXCR, one entry per CDR3 protein. The table lists roughly 1,500,000 distinct CDR3 sequences, roughly 35% of them singletons. What was sequenced was cord blood. The receptors stem from a newborn girl in good health. Both conserved end residues are part of each CDR3. The D gene is left open where the match is weak. Part of the rows lack a size; the others show once, few, many or a class for expanded clones.

len: 13; v_gene: TRBV2; j_gene: TRBJ2-4; d_gene: TRBD2; abundance: few; CDR3nt: TGTGCCAGCAGTGAGAGCGGGGGAAACATTCAGTACTTC; CDR3aa: CASSESGGNIQYF
len: 12; v_gene: TRBV10-3; j_gene: TRBJ1-5; d_gene: .; abundance: few; CDR3nt: TGTGCCATCAGCGCCCCGGATCAGCCCCAGCATTTT; CDR3aa: CAISAPDQPQHF
len: 13; v_gene: TRBV3-1; j_gene: TRBJ2-3; d_gene: .; abundance: .; CDR3nt: TGTGCCAGCAGCCAAGCTAGTGGGTATACGCAGTATTTT; CDR3aa: CASSQASGYTQYF
len: 13; v_gene: TRBV19; j_gene: TRBJ1-5; d_gene: .; abundance: .; CDR3nt: TGTGCCAGTAGTATCTCGGGGGATCAGCCCCAGCATTTT; CDR3aa: CASSISGDQPQHF
len: 13; v_gene: TRBV6-5; j_gene: TRBJ1-1; d_gene: TRBD1; abundance: few; CDR3nt: TGTGCCAGCAGTCGGGACAGGGTCAAGGGGGCTTTCTTT; CDR3aa: CASSRDRVKGAFF
len: 14; v_gene: TRBV28; j_gene: TRBJ1-6; d_gene: TRBD1; abundance: few; CDR3nt: TGTGCCAGCAGTTCGGACAGGGAAATTGCACCCCTCCACTTT; CDR3aa: CASSSDREIAPLHF
len: 16; v_gene: TRBV28; j_gene: TRBJ2-1; d_gene: TRBD1; abundance: .; CDR3nt: TGTGCCAGCAGTCCCCGGACAGGGATGTCCTACAATGAGCAGTTCTTC; CDR3aa: CASSPRTGMSYNEQFF
len: 15; v_gene: TRBV3-1; j_gene: TRBJ2-7; d_gene: .; abundance: .; CDR3nt: TGTGCCAGCAGCCAAGATAGCGTTCGGTCCTACGAGCAGTACTTC; CDR3aa: CASSQDSVRSYEQYF
len: 17; v_gene: TRBV5-1; j_gene: TRBJ2-5; d_gene: TRBD1; abundance: .; CDR3nt: TGCGCCAGCAGCTTGGGGAAGACAGGGACATCCCAAGAGACCCAGTACTTC; CDR3aa: CASSLGKTGTSQETQYF
len: 13; v_gene: TRBV12-3/TRBV12-4; j_gene: TRBJ1-2; d_gene: .; abundance: .; CDR3nt: TGTGCCAGCAGTTCGCTTGGACTTTATGGCTACACCTTC; CDR3aa: CASSSLGLYGYTF
len: 13; v_gene: TRBV12-3/TRBV12-4; j_gene: TRBJ2-7; d_gene: .; abundance: .; CDR3nt: TGTGCCAGCAGTTTAGTATTGGCCCGCCAGCAGTACTTC; CDR3aa: CASSLVLARQQYF
len: 15; v_gene: TRBV27; j_gene: TRBJ1-1; d_gene: .; abundance: .; CDR3nt: TGTGCCAGCAGTTTAAAGGCGTTTTGGAACACTGAAGCTTTCTTT; CDR3aa: CASSLKAFWNTEAFF
len: 13; v_gene: TRBV28; j_gene: TRBJ2-1; d_gene: .; abundance: many; CDR3nt: TGTGCCAGCAGTTTAGGGGGGGCCAATGAGCAGTTCTTC; CDR3aa: CASSLGGANEQFF